The TCR beta chain described here comes from a study of T cells in Graves' hyperthyroidism and ophthalmopathy. This clonotype was seen ten or more times. Regions amplified from RNA transcripts were the TCR beta CDR3 regions. HTBI primers were the set used in a first-round RT-PCR of the TCR CDR3. One entry per CDR3 protein, called by TCRdb with MiXCR from the multiplex PCR reads. The sample holds more than 350,000 distinct CDR3 sequences; about 15% are singletons and the top ten take approximately 19%. The CDR3 length is 15 residues. Germline V CDR1 and CDR2: LGHDT, YNNKEL (reference sequence). The V gene end was trimmed by 1 base and the J gene end by 6 bases; junction bases not matched to a gene: 4.

Material for sequencing was blood. This sequence was found in a woman in her sixties with Graves' ophthalmopathy. The rearrangement links TRBV3-1 to TRBJ2-1, with TRBD2 matching over 9 bases. Here the CDR3 reads CASSQAGSGGNEQFF. For the CDR3, the DNA is TGTGCCAGCAGCCAAGCTGGTAGCGGGGGCAATGAGCAGTTCTTC.